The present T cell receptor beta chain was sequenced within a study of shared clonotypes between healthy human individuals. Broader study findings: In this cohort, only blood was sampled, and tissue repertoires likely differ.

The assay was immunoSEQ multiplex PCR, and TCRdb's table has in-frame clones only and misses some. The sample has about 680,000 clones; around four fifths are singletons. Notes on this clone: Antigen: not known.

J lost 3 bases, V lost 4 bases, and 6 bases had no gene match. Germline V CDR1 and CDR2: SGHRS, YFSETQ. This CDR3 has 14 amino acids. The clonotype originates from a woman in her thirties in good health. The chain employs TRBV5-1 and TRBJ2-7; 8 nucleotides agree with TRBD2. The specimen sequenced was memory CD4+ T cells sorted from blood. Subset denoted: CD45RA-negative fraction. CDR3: CASSELAVDYEQYF. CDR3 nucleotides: TGCGCCAGCAGCGAACTAGCGGTAGACTACGAGCAGTACTTC.